This T cell receptor (beta chain) was retrieved from a study of T cell repertoires in cytomegalovirus infection. In the study overall: The public TCR beta signatures pointed to both CMV infection and matching HLA type.

Germline loops: CDR1 MNHEY, CDR2 SMNVEV (reference sequence). The germline V and J ends were trimmed by 5 bases and 2 bases, with 10 bases remaining between them. The CDR3 contains 13 residues. MiXCR was run by TCRdb on the reads, yielding one entry per CDR3 protein. This repertoire shows 45,000 to 75,000 distinct CDR3 sequences, around 33% found once; its top ten account for 70%. In regard to this clonotype: Its antigen is unidentified.

The chain combines TRBV27 with TRBJ2-7; D is uncertain. The TCR comes from a human donor in good health (CMV status not recorded). Some clones in this sample may be carry-over from other donors' samples. Sequencing was carried out using PBMCs, sequenced either directly or after in vitro stimulation (not recorded which). Written as DNA, the CDR3 is TGTGCCAGCAGTCCTCAGCCCCCCTACGAGCAGTACTTC. It translates to CASSPQPPYEQYF.